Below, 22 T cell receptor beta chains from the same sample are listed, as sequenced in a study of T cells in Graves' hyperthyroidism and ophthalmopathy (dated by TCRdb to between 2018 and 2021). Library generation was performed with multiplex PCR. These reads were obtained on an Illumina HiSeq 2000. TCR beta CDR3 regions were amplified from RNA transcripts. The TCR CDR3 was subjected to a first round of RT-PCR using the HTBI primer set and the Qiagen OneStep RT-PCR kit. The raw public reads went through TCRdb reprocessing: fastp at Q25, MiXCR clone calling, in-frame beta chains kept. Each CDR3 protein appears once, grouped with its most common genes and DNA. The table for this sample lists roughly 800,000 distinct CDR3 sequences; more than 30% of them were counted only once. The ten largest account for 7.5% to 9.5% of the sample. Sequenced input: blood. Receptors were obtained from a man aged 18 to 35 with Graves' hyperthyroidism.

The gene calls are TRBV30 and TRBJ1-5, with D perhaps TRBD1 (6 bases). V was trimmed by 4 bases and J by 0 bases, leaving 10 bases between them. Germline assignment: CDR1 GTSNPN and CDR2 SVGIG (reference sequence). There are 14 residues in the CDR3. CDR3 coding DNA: TGTGCCTGGACGAGGACAGATAGCAATCAGCCCCAGCATTTT. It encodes CAWTRTDSNQPQHF.

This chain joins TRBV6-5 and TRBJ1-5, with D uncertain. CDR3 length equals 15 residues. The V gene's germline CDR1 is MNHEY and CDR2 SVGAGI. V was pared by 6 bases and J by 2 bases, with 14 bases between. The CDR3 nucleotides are TGTGCCAGCAGCCCTAGTCCCTCGGGCAATCAGCCCCAGCATTTT. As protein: CASSPSPSGNQPQHF.

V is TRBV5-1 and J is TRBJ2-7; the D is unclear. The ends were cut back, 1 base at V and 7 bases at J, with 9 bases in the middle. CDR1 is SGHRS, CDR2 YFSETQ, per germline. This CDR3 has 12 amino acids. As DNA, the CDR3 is TGCGCCAGCAGCTTGACCGTACGGGAGCAGTACTTC. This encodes CASSLTVREQYF.

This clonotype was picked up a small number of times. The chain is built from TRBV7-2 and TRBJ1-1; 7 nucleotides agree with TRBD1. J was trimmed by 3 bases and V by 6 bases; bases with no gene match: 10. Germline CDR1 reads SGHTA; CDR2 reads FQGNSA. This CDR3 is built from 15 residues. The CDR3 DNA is TGTGCCAGCAGTGTACCCACAGGGGTCGACACTGAAGCTTTCTTT. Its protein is CASSVPTGVDTEAFF.

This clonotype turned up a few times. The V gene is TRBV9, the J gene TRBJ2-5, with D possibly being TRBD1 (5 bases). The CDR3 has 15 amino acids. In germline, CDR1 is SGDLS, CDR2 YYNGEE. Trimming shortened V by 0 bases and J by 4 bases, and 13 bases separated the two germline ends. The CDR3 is CASSVVGRVVETQYF. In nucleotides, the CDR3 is TGTGCCAGCAGCGTAGTGGGCAGGGTCGTAGAGACCCAGTACTTC.

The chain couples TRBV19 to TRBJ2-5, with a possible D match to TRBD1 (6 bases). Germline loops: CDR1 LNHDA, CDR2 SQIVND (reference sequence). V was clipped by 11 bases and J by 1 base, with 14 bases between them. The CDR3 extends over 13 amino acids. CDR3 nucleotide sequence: TGTGCCGGCTCTTCGGACAGCCAAGAGACCCAGTACTTC. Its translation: CAGSSDSQETQYF.

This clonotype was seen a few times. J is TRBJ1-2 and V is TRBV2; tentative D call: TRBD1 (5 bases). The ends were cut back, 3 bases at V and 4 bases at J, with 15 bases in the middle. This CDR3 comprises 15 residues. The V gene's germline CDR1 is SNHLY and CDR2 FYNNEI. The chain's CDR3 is CASSDQTGPRYGYTF. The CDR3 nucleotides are TGTGCCAGCAGTGACCAAACAGGACCGCGCTATGGCTACACCTTC.

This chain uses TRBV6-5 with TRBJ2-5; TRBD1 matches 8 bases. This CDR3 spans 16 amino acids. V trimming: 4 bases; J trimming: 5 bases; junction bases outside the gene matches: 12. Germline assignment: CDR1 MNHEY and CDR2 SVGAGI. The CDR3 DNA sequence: TGTGCCAGCAGTTCGTATGGGCAGGGGGCTGGCGAGACCCAGTACTTC. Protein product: CASSSYGQGAGETQYF.

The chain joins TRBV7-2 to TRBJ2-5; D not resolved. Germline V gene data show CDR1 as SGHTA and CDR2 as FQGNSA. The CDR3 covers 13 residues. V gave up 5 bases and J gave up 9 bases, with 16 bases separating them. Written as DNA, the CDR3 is TGTGCCAGCAGCCCAGACATCCGTAGGCCCCAGTACTTC. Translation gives CASSPDIRRPQYF.

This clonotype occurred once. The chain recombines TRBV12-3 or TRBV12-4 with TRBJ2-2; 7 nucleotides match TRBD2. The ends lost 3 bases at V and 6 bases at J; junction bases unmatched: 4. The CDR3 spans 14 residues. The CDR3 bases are TGTGCCAGCAGTTTGGGAGGGGCGGCCGGGGAGCTGTTTTTT. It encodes CASSLGGAAGELFF.

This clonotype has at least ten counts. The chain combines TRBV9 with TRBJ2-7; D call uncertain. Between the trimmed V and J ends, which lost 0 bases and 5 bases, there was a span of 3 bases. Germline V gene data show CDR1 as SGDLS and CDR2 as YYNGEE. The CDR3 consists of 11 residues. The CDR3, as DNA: TGTGCCAGCAGCGTAGTCCACGAGCAGTACTTC. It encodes CASSVVHEQYF. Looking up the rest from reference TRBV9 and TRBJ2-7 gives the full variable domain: DSGVTQTPKHLITATGQRVTLRCSPRSGDLSVYWYQQSLDQGLQFLIQYYNGEERAKGNILERFSAQQFPDLHSELNLSSLELGDSALYFCASSVVHEQYFGPGTRLTVT.

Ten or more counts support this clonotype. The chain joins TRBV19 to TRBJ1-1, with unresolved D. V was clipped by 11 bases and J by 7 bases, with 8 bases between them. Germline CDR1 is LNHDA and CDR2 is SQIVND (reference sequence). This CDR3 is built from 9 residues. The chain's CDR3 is CADDCEAFF. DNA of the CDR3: TGTGCCGATGATTGTGAAGCTTTCTTT.

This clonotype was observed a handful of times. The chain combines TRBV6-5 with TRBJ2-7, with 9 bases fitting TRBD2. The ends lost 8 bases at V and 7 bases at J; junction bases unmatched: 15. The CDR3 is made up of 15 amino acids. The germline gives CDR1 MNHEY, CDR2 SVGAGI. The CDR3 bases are TGTGCCAGCTGGGGGACTAGCCTCCGACTTTCGGAGCAGTACTTC. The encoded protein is CASWGTSLRLSEQYF.

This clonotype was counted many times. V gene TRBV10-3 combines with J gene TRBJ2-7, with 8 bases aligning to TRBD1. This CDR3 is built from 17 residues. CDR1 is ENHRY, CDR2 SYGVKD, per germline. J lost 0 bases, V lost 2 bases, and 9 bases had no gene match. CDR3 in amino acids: CAISEELDRVISYEQYF. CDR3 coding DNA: TGTGCCATCAGTGAGGAGCTGGACAGGGTAATCTCCTACGAGCAGTACTTC.

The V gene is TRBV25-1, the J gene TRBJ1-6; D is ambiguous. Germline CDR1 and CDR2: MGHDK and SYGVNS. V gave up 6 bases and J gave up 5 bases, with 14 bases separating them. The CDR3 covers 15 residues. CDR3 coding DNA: TGTGCCAGCAGCCCCCCCGGGGATCATAATTCACCCCTCCACTTT. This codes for CASSPPGDHNSPLHF. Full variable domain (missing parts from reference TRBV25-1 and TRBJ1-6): EADIYQTPRYLVIGTGKKITLECSQTMGHDKMYWYQQDPGMELHLIHYSYGVNSTEKGDLSSESTVSRIRTEHFPLTLESARPSHTSQYLCASSPPGDHNSPLHFGNGTRLTVT.

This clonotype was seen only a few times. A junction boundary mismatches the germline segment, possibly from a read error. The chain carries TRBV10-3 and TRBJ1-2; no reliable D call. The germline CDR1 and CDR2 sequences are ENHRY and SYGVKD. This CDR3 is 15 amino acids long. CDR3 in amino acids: CASSEIEGPFMGYTF. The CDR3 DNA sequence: TGTGCCAGCAGTGAAATCGAGGGCCCCTTTATGGGCTACACCTTC.

CDR3 sequence (DNA): TGTGCCAGCACCTGGGGGGCGACCCCGGGCACCGGGGAGCTGTTTTTT. Residues: CASTWGATPGTGELFF. The chain links TRBV7-2 to TRBJ2-2; the D call may be TRBD1 or TRBD2 (6 bases each). Germline V CDR1 and CDR2: SGHTA, FQGNSA. This CDR3 has 16 amino acids. Trimming cost V 7 bases and J 4 bases, with 19 bases left between them.

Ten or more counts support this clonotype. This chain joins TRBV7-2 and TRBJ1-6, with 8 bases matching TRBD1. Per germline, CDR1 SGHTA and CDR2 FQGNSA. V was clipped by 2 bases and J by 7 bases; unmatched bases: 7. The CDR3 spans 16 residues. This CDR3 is CASSLRSPGGNSPLHF. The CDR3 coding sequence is TGTGCCAGCAGCTTAAGGTCGCCAGGGGGCAATTCACCCCTCCACTTT.

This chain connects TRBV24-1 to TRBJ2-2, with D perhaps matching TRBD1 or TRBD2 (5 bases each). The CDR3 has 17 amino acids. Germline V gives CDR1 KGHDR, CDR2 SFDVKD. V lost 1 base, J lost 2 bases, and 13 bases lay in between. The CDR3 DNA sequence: TGTGCCACCAGTGATTTTACGGGGCGCCACAACACCGGGGAGCTGTTTTTT. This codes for CATSDFTGRHNTGELFF.

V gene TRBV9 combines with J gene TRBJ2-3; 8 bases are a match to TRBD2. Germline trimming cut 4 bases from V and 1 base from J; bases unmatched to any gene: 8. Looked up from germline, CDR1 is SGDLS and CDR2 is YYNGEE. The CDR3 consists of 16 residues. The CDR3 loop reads CASSPEAGARTDTQYF. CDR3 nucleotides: TGTGCCAGCAGCCCCGAAGCGGGGGCTCGCACAGATACGCAGTATTTT.

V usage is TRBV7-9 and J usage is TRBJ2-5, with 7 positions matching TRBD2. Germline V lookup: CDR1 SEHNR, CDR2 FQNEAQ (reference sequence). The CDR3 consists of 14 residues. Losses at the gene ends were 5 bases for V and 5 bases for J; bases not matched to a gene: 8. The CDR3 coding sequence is TGTGCCAGCAGCCAGCCGGTGGGGGGGGAGACCCAGTACTTC. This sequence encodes CASSQPVGGETQYF.

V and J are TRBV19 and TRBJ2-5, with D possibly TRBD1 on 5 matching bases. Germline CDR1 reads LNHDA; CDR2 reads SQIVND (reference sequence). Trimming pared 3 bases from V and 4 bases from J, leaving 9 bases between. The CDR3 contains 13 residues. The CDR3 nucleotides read TGTGCCAGTAGTATCCGAACAGGAGAGACCCAGTACTTC. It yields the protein CASSIRTGETQYF.